The source of this TCR beta chain is a study of molecular identifiers for immune sequencing clone quantification. A single record per CDR3 protein comes from TCRdb applying MiXCR to the PCR reads. This sample has some 580,000 distinct CDR3 sequences; approximately 24% occur once, and the top ten carry about 0.78%. The sample holds many counts of this clonotype. The CDR3 spans 14 residues. Trimming at V came to 0 bases and at J to 4 bases, leaving 2 bases not matched to a gene. Germline assignment: CDR1 SGDLS and CDR2 YYNGEE. The gene calls are TRBV9 and TRBJ2-7; TRBD2 agrees at 9 bases. This TCR came from a human donor in good health. Some libraries in this study had Jurkat cell RNA spiked in. Sequencing was performed on naive CD8+ T cells from blood, with Jurkat cell RNA spiked in. The sample's subset: FACS-sorted CD8+CD4-CCR7+CD45RA+ naive T cells. Here the CDR3 reads CASSVEAGGYEQYF. The CDR3, as DNA: TGTGCCAGCAGCGTAGAAGCGGGAGGTTACGAGCAGTACTTC.